This T cell receptor (beta chain) was retrieved from a study of blood T cell repertoires in COVID-19. The wider study: PBMCs, B-cell-depleted T cells, or T cells were the source of the cDNA or gDNA that made up the material.

Losses at the gene ends were 5 bases for V and 9 bases for J; bases not matched to a gene: 16. The CDR3 spans 16 residues. From germline, CDR1 is SGHAT and CDR2 FQDESV (reference sequence). TCRdb's table, derived via immunoSEQ multiplex PCR, lists solely in-frame clones and lacks some. Of around 140,000 clones in the sample, approximately 82% were seen once. The chain recombines TRBV11-1 with TRBJ1-2; 9 bases are a match to TRBD1. Sequencing used peripheral blood. The receptor was derived from a human donor in a cohort sampled during active COVID-19. The CDR3 DNA sequence: TGTGCCAGCAGCGGACGTCCCGGGACAGGGAGGAAGAGCTACACCTTC. This sequence encodes CASSGRPGTGRKSYTF.